A selection of T cell receptor beta chains follows, all from one sample in a study of graft-versus-host responses after intestinal transplantation. For these receptors, no antigen is known. The protocol was immunoSEQ multiplex PCR, while the TCRdb copy is restricted to in-frame clones and leaves out a portion. The sample has around 90,000 clones, around 92% seen once. This material consisted of unstimulated CD8+ T cells sorted from spleen or lymph node cells, taken before transplant. The origin of the receptors is a human donor who was the organ donor for an intestinal transplant. The CDR3 runs from the conserved cysteine through the conserved F or W.

CAWDSIAGADNEQFF,TRBV30,TRBJ2-1
CASSLERLVVTDTQYF,TRBV13,TRBJ2-3
CASSPLGQGGGQPQHF,TRBV2,TRBJ1-5
CASSPGASPGNTIYF,TRBV9,TRBJ1-3
CASSPDRDGYTF,TRBV6-5,TRBJ1-2
CATRGHEQYF,TRBV28,TRBJ2-7
CASRGSILARDTGELFF,TRBV10-1,TRBJ2-2
CASSPGLADNEQFF,TRBV5-1,TRBJ2-1
CASSVGLKGTSGRSYNEQFF,TRBV9,TRBJ2-1
CASSVGPRDTEAFF,TRBV9,TRBJ1-1
CASSIWGGETQYF,TRBV27,TRBJ2-5
CASSDYEQYF,TRBV6-1,TRBJ2-7
CASSQSRDRTYGYTF,TRBV16,TRBJ1-2
CASSELAGITEAFF,TRBV6-1,TRBJ1-1
CASSQDGPRGSTEAFF,TRBV4-1,TRBJ1-1
CASSMTGSYEQYF,TRBV27,TRBJ2-7
CASSLFMNTEAFF,TRBV27,TRBJ1-1
CASSQELTVTGELFF,TRBV4-2,TRBJ2-2
CASRKGLAGGITQYF,TRBV5-6,TRBJ2-3
CASSLNVAQPQHF,TRBV27,TRBJ1-5
CASSLIAGAQETQYF,TRBV7-9,TRBJ2-5
CATSVDTDTQYF,TRBV5-1,TRBJ2-3
CASSFGRVWYGYTF,TRBV19,TRBJ1-2
CASSYSQGNEQYF,TRBV6-6,TRBJ2-7
CASSPDRIGENTGELFF,TRBV7-2,TRBJ2-2
CASSEGPAYEQYF,TRBV6-1,TRBJ2-7
CASSLEGLAGGRDTQYF,TRBV28,TRBJ2-3
CASIRTVNYGYTF,TRBV2,TRBJ1-2
CASSYSRVGLTDTQYF,TRBV6-5,TRBJ2-3
CATSSLRDYKKETQYF,TRBV15,TRBJ2-5
CASSLRSPGGDNNEQFF,TRBV7-3,TRBJ2-1
CASSLGTGLDTEAFF,TRBV7-9,TRBJ1-1
CASSIPGIGGTDTQYF,TRBV19,TRBJ2-3
CASTPTGSAEAFF,TRBV6-5,TRBJ1-1
CASSLEFGGTRSTDTQYF,TRBV5-1,TRBJ2-3
CAWRYLLAPADSPLHF,TRBV30,TRBJ1-6
CASSDPSQGARTDTQYF,TRBV2,TRBJ2-3
CASDMRAGNQPQHF,TRBV10-2,TRBJ1-5
CASSAEDRGLSYEQYF,TRBV9,.
CSDRTGLGPSEKLFF,TRBV29-1,TRBJ1-4
CASSLGRDGTGELFF,TRBV5-1,TRBJ2-2
CASSEALAGDSTDTQYF,TRBV2,TRBJ2-3
CASSFTPGQGAKNIQYF,TRBV28,TRBJ2-4
CASSAGTSSTDTQYF,TRBV9,TRBJ2-3
CASEKMNWGGEQYF,TRBV4-2,TRBJ2-7
CAWSGEVGGTYNEQFF,TRBV30,TRBJ2-1
CARSTERYSYNQPQHF,TRBV5-3,TRBJ1-5
CASRMAGGSGEQYF,TRBV28,TRBJ2-7